This TCR beta chain emerged from a study of T cells after yellow fever vaccination. Study findings and constraints: Bulk-population clonotypes that are abundant could appear as contaminants in FACS-sorted repertoires. Boosting was followed by the reappearance of most primary-vaccination clones (roughly 95% CD4, 85% to 90% CD8). Weaker, the secondary response peaked sooner, at day 5 versus 15.

This clonotype was recorded at least ten times. The antigen is undetermined. This CDR3 comprises 13 residues. Germline V gene lookup returns CDR1 LNHDA and CDR2 SQIVND (reference sequence). V lost 4 bases and J lost 7, with 11 bases in between. Template-switching 5'RACE yielded the TCR cDNA; a universal primer site and UMIs were added in the process. In TCRdb, the 5' RACE reads were re-called with MiXCR into one record per CDR3 protein. The repertoire consists of 200,000 to 300,000 distinct CDR3 sequences, with approximately 6.8% occurring once and the leading ten covering about 0.95%. J is TRBJ2-1 and V is TRBV19, with D maybe TRBD1 (6 bases). This TCR was recovered from a man aged 25-45 years who received the YFV17D yellow fever vaccine. The specimen was CD4+ T cells sorted from PBMCs, collected on the day of the yellow fever booster vaccination. CDR3 nucleotides: TGTGCCAGTAGTACGGACAGAGATAATGAGCAGTTCTTC. Its translation: CASSTDRDNEQFF.